Listed below are T cell receptor beta chains from one sample, sequenced in a study of blood T cell repertoires in COVID-19. The protocol was immunoSEQ multiplex PCR, while the TCRdb copy is restricted to in-frame clones and leaves out a portion. The table includes fewer than 300,000 clones, approximately 86% detected once. The sequenced sample consisted of peripheral blood. These receptors were collected from a woman under 30 with acute or convalescent COVID-19. The CDR3 runs from the conserved cysteine through the conserved F or W. The order of the fields is CDR3 DNA, CDR3 protein, J gene, V gene, D gene, clone size. The D gene is left open where the match is weak. Rows give clone size only sometimes, using once, few, many, or a class for an expanded clone.

TGTGCCAGCAGTGGGCAGGGCAATCAGCCCCAGCATTTT	CASSGQGNQPQHF	TRBJ1-5	TRBV25-1	.	.
TGTGCCAGCAGCTTAGCCTACAGCTCTGAAGCTTTCTTT	CASSLAYSSEAFF	TRBJ1-1	TRBV11-3	.	.
TGTGCCAGCAGTGATCCTAGCGGGAGGGACTACGAGCAGTACTTC	CASSDPSGRDYEQYF	TRBJ2-7	TRBV25-1	TRBD2	.
TGTGCCAGCAGCTCCCTATGGGCAGCCCCGGGGGAAGAGACCCAGTACTTC	CASSSLWAAPGEETQYF	TRBJ2-5	TRBV7-2	.	.
TGTGCCAGCAGCTTAGGTCCCTGGTGGAGCTCCTACAATGAGCAGTTCTTC	CASSLGPWWSSYNEQFF	TRBJ2-1	TRBV5-5	.	.
TGTGCCAGCAGTTGGGACAGAGACACAGATACGCAGTATTTT	CASSWDRDTDTQYF	TRBJ2-3	TRBV28	TRBD1	.
TGTGCCAGCAGCCAAGATCCGAGCACTGAAGCTTTCTTT	CASSQDPSTEAFF	TRBJ1-1	TRBV3-1/TRBV3-2	.	.
TGTGCCTGGATCAGGGTGCGGGAAATTATGAACACTGAAGCTTTCTTT	CAWIRVREIMNTEAFF	TRBJ1-1	TRBV30	.	once
TGTGCCAGCAGCCGCGGTCTGGGTGGAAACACCATATATTTT	CASSRGLGGNTIYF	TRBJ1-3	TRBV25-1	.	.
TGTGCCAGCAGGGTATGGACTAGCGGGAGCCCCATTGGTGAGCAGTTCTTC	CASRVWTSGSPIGEQFF	TRBJ2-1	TRBV2	TRBD2	.
TGTGCCAGCAGCCCATCGGACAGGGCCGTTTTCTTT	CASSPSDRAVFF	TRBJ1-1	TRBV7-2	TRBD1	.
TGTGCCAGCAGCCCCGACTCCAGGGGCGAGCAGTACTTC	CASSPDSRGEQYF	TRBJ2-7	TRBV6-6	.	.
TGTGCCACCGACCGGACAGGGAATCGGGATACGCAGTATTTT	CATDRTGNRDTQYF	TRBJ2-3	TRBV2	TRBD1	.
TGTGCCAGCAGCCAAGTAACGGACACCGGGGAGCTGTTTTTT	CASSQVTDTGELFF	TRBJ2-2	TRBV4-2	.	.
TGTGCTAGTGGTTTGACGCCGACCCCCGGGACAGGGGACCAAGCTTTCTTT	CASGLTPTPGTGDQAFF	TRBJ1-1	TRBV12-5	TRBD1	.
TGTGCCACCAGCAGAGATCCATCCAGGGGCGCTGAAGCTTTCTTT	CATSRDPSRGAEAFF	TRBJ1-1	TRBV15	.	once
TGTGCCATCAGTGCTAGCGGGATTACCTACGAGCAGTACTTC	CAISASGITYEQYF	TRBJ2-7	TRBV10-3	TRBD2	.
TGTGCCAGCAGTTCTAGCGGCAATGAGCAGTTCTTC	CASSSSGNEQFF	TRBJ2-1	TRBV6-5	TRBD2	.
TGTGCCAGCAGCTTGATAGACAGGGGGAATTCACCCCTCCACTTT	CASSLIDRGNSPLHF	TRBJ1-6	TRBV5-5	TRBD1	once
TGTGCCACCAGTGATCCGAGACAGGGAAAGGTACCCGGGGAGCTGTTTTTT	CATSDPRQGKVPGELFF	TRBJ2-2	TRBV24-1	TRBD1	.
TGTGCCAGCAGCTTAAAGGGGTCCTACGAGCAGTACTTC	CASSLKGSYEQYF	TRBJ2-7	TRBV7-3	.	.
TGTGCCAGCTCTAGCGGACTAGCGCTATACTACGAGCAGTACTTC	CASSSGLALYYEQYF	TRBJ2-7	TRBV18	TRBD2	.
TGTGCCAGCAGTTCCCCCGGGACAGGGTTCCACGAGCAGTACTTC	CASSSPGTGFHEQYF	TRBJ2-7	TRBV28	TRBD1	.
TGTGCCAGCTCACCTTTGGACAGGAGCAACTATGGCTACACCTTC	CASSPLDRSNYGYTF	TRBJ1-2	TRBV18	TRBD1	few
TGTGCCAGCAGAAGACTGGCGGGGGCCTCTGGAAACACCATATATTTT	CASRRLAGASGNTIYF	TRBJ1-3	TRBV7-2	.	.
TGTGCCAGCAGTTTTACAGGGTCCTCCTACGAGCAGTACTTC	CASSFTGSSYEQYF	TRBJ2-7	TRBV27	.	.
TGTGCCTGGAGTCCAAATCTCGGGGATGGCTATGGCTACACCTTC	CAWSPNLGDGYGYTF	TRBJ1-2	TRBV30	.	.
TGCGCCAGCAGCCAAGGGGACAGGGGTAACTATGGCTACACCTTC	CASSQGDRGNYGYTF	TRBJ1-2	TRBV4-3	TRBD1	.
TGTGCCAGCAGCTACTGGACTAGTTTGAATGAGCAGTTCTTC	CASSYWTSLNEQFF	TRBJ2-1	TRBV3-1/TRBV3-2	TRBD2	few
TGTGCCAGCAGTCCCCCGGGACTAGCTCAGTACGAGCAGTACTTC	CASSPPGLAQYEQYF	TRBJ2-7	TRBV28	TRBD2	.
TGTGCCTGGACCCCGATGTGGGTGCAGGGGAACACTGAAGCTTTCTTT	CAWTPMWVQGNTEAFF	TRBJ1-1	TRBV30	.	.
TGCGCCAGCAGCCAAGGTCGAGGGCTCGGGGAGACCCAGTACTTC	CASSQGRGLGETQYF	TRBJ2-5	TRBV4-3	.	.
TGTGCCAGCAGCTCTGGGACAGGGGGCATCTACGAGCAGTACTTC	CASSSGTGGIYEQYF	TRBJ2-7	TRBV28	TRBD1	.
TGTGCCAGTAGTCGACAGGGAGTAGCTTTCTTT	CASSRQGVAFF	TRBJ1-1	TRBV19	TRBD1	.
TGTGCCAGTAGTATAAGACAGGACACCGGGGAGCTGTTTTTT	CASSIRQDTGELFF	TRBJ2-2	TRBV19	.	.
TGCGCCAGCAGTCATCAGACTAGCGGGAGGGCAGATACGCAGTATTTT	CASSHQTSGRADTQYF	TRBJ2-3	TRBV23-1	TRBD2	.
TGTGCCAGCAGCCGAAGAGTTCGGGACAGGGACTACGAGCAGTACTTC	CASSRRVRDRDYEQYF	TRBJ2-7	TRBV3-1/TRBV3-2	TRBD1	.
TGTGCCATCAGTCGGACAGGGAACACTGAAGCTTTCTTT	CAISRTGNTEAFF	TRBJ1-1	TRBV10-3	TRBD1	.
TGTGCCAGCAGCCCGCCTAGCGGGGAGACCCAGTACTTC	CASSPPSGETQYF	TRBJ2-5	TRBV13	TRBD2	.
TGTGCCAGTAGTCCTCCGGGTGGTAACTATGGCTACACCTTC	CASSPPGGNYGYTF	TRBJ1-2	TRBV19	.	once